This T cell receptor (beta chain) originates from a study of cytomegalovirus exposure and HLA in healthy donors. The overall study: Within the Caucasian-associated ancestry cluster were about 81% of the roughly 400 genotyped donors. Whole-study results and caveats: The authors later linked a missense DCLRE1C variant to TCR beta V- and J-gene trimming. Several V segments, TRBV6-2 and TRBV6-3 among them, could not be told apart and were dropped.

Comments on this clone: No antigen is known for it.

Vbeta (60) and Jbeta (13) primers were used in the PCR. The repertoire was sequenced with immunoSEQ multiplex PCR; TCRdb's copy has only in-frame clones and lacks some. The sample shows fewer than 65,000 clones, 73% of them seen only once. Germline CDR1 is MNHNY and CDR2 is SVGAGI (reference sequence). V lost 0 bases, J lost 10 bases, and 11 bases stayed unmatched. The CDR3 runs 15 residues. The TCR comes from a man aged 50 to 60 in good health and CMV-seronegative. The material sequenced was PBMCs. The J gene is TRBJ1-2, the V gene TRBV6-6; TRBD1 matches at 7 bases. CDR3 coding DNA: TGTGCCAGCAGTTACTCCAGGGGGTACCACGGCCACTACACCTTC. Its protein product is CASSYSRGYHGHYTF.